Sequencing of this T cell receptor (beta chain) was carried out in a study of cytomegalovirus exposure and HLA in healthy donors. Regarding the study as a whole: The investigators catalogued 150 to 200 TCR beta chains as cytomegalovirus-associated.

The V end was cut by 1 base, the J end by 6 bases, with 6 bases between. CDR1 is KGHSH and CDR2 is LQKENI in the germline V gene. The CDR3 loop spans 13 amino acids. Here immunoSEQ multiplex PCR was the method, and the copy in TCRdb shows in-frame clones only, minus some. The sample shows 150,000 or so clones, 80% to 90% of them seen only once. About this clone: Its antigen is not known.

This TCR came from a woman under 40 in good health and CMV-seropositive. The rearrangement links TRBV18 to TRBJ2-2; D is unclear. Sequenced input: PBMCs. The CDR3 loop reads CASSPRASGELFF. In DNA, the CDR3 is TGTGCCAGCTCACCACGAGCGTCCGGGGAGCTGTTTTTT. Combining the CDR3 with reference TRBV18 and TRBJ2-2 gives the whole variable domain NAGVMQNPRHLVRRRGQEARLRCSPMKGHSHVYWYRQLPEEGLKFMVYLQKENIIDESGMPKERFSAEFPKEGPSILRIQQVVRGDSAAYFCASSPRASGELFFGEGSRLTVL.